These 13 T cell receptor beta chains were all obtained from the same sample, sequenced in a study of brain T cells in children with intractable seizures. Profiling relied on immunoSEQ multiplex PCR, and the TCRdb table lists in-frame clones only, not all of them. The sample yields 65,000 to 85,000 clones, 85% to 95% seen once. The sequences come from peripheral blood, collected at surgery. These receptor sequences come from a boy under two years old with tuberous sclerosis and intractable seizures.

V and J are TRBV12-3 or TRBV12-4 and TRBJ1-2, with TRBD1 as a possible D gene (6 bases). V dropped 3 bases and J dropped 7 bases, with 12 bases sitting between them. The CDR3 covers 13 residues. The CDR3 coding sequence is TGTGCCAGCAGTTTGTGGGGGGGGCTTGGCTACACCTTC. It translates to CASSLWGGLGYTF.

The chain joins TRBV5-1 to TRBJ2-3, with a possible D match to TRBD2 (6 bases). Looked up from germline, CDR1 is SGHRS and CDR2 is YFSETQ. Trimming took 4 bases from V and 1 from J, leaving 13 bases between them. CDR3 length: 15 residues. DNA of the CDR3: TGCGCCAGCAGCGATCCTAGCGCTCGCACAGATACGCAGTATTTT. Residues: CASSDPSARTDTQYF.

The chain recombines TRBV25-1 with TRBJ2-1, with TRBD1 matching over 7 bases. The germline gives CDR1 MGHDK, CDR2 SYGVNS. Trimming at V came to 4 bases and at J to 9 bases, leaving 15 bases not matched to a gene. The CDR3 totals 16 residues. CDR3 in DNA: TGTGCCAGCAGTGCCCACAGGGGAGCCGGAGTTGTTGAGCAGTTCTTC. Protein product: CASSAHRGAGVVEQFF.

As DNA, the CDR3 is TGTGCCAGCAGTACTCGGACGCTCGACCTTAACACTGAAGCTTTCTTT. This translates into CASSTRTLDLNTEAFF. This chain links TRBV6-2 or TRBV6-3 with TRBJ1-1, with D unresolved. CDR3 length: 16 residues. CDR1 and CDR2 (germline): MNHEY, SVGEGT. The V gene lost 5 bases and the J gene lost 2 bases, with 18 bases spanning the gap.

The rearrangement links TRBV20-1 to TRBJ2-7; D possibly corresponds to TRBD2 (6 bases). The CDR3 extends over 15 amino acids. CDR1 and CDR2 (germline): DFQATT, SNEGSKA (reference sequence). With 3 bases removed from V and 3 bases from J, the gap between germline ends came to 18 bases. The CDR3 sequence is CSASSASGFDYEQYF. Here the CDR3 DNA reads TGCAGTGCTAGTTCGGCCAGCGGGTTCGACTACGAGCAGTACTTC.

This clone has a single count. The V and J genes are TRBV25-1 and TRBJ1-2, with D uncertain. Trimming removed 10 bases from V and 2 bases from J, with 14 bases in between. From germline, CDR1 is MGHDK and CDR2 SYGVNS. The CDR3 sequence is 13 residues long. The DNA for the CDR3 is TGTGCCACCATGGACCCGGAGAACTATGGCTACACCTTC. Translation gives CATMDPENYGYTF.

The CDR3 DNA reads TGTGCCTGGAGTGACACCGGGACAAATCCTGGAAACACCATATATTTT. As protein: CAWSDTGTNPGNTIYF. The rearrangement uses TRBV30 and TRBJ1-3, with D maybe TRBD1 (6 bases). Germline lookup yields CDR1 GTSNPN and CDR2 SVGIG (reference sequence). The CDR3 is 16 amino acids. Trimming left V 1 base short and J 2 bases short, with 15 bases between.

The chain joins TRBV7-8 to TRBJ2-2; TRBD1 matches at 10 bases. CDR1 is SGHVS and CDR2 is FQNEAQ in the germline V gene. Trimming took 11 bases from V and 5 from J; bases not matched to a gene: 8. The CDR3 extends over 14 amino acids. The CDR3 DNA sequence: TGTGCCGGACGACAGGGGGCAGGTACCGGGGAGCTGTTTTTT. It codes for CAGRQGAGTGELFF.

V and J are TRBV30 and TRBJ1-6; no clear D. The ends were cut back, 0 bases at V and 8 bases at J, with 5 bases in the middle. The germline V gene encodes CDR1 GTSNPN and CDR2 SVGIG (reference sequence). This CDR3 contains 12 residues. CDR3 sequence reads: CAWSVLDSPLHF. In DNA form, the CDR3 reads TGTGCCTGGAGTGTATTAGATTCACCCCTCCACTTT.

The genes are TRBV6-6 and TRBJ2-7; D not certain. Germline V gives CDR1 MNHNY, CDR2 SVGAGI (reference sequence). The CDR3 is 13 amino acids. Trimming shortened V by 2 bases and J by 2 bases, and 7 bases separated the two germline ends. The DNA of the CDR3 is TGTGCCAGCAGTTACACTGGTACCTACGAGCAGTACTTC. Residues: CASSYTGTYEQYF.

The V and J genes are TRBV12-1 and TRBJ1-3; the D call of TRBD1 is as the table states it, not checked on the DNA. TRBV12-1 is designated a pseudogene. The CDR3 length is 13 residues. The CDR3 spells CASSYRGGNTIYF. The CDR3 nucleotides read TGTGCCAGCAGCTACAGGGGTGGAAACACCATATATTTT.

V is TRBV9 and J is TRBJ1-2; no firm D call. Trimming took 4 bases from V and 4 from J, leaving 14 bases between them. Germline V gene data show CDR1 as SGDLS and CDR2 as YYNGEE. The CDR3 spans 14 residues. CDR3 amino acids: CASSRDGLGYGYTF. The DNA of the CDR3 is TGTGCCAGCAGCCGTGACGGGTTGGGCTATGGCTACACCTTC.

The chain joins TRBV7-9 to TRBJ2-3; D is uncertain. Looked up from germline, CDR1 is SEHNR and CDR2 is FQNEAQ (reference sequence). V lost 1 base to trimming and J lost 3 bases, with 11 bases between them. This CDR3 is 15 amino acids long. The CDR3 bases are TGTGCCAGCAGCTTAGGGGGTTTACGGACAGATACGCAGTATTTT. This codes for CASSLGGLRTDTQYF.